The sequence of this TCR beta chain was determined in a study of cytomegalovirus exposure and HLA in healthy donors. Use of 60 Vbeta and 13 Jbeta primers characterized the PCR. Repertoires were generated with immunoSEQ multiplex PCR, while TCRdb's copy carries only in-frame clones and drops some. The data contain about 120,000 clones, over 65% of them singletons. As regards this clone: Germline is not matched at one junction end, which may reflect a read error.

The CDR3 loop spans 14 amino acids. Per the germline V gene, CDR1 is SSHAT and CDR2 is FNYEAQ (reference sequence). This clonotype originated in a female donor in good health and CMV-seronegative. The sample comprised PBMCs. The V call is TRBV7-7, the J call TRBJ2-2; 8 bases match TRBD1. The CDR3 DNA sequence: TGTGCTAGCAGCTCCCTGACAGGGGCCGGGGAGCTGTTTTTT. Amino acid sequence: CASSSLTGAGELFF. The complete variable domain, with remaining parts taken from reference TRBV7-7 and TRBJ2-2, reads GAGVSQSPRYKVTKRGQDVTLRCDPISSHATLYWYQQALGQGPEFLTYFNYEAQPDKSGLPSDRFSAERPEGSISTLTIQRTEQRDSAMYRCASSSLTGAGELFFGEGSRLTVL.